The clone carrying this T cell receptor beta chain has a handful of counts. Construction of the TCRbeta library involved unique molecular identifiers. MiXCR, run by TCRdb on the PCR reads, gives a single entry per CDR3 protein. Seen here are just under 550,000 distinct CDR3 sequences, around 19% observed once, and the top ten hold 3% to 4%. The sample comes from a study of T-cell reconstitution after alpha-beta-depleted transplantation in children. The germline CDR1 and CDR2 sequences are SGHKS and YYEKEE (reference sequence). Trimming left V 2 bases short and J 6 bases short, with 9 bases between. This CDR3 spans 12 amino acids.

V usage is TRBV5-5 and J usage is TRBJ2-7; the D gene is possibly TRBD2 (5 bases). This clonotype was obtained from a human donor who donated a stem cell graft to a child with acute lymphoblastic leukemia. The sample here was PBMCs from the stem cell graft donor, taken from the stem cell graft. CDR3 nucleotide sequence: TGTGCCAGCAGCTTACCTCGGGGCGAGCAGTACTTC. Protein sequence: CASSLPRGEQYF. Looking up the rest from reference TRBV5-5 and TRBJ2-7 gives the full variable domain: DAGVTQSPTHLIKTRGQQVTLRCSPISGHKSVSWYQQVLGQGPQFIFQYYEKEERGRGNFPDRFSARQFPNYSSELNVNALLLGDSALYLCASSLPRGEQYFGPGTRLTVT.